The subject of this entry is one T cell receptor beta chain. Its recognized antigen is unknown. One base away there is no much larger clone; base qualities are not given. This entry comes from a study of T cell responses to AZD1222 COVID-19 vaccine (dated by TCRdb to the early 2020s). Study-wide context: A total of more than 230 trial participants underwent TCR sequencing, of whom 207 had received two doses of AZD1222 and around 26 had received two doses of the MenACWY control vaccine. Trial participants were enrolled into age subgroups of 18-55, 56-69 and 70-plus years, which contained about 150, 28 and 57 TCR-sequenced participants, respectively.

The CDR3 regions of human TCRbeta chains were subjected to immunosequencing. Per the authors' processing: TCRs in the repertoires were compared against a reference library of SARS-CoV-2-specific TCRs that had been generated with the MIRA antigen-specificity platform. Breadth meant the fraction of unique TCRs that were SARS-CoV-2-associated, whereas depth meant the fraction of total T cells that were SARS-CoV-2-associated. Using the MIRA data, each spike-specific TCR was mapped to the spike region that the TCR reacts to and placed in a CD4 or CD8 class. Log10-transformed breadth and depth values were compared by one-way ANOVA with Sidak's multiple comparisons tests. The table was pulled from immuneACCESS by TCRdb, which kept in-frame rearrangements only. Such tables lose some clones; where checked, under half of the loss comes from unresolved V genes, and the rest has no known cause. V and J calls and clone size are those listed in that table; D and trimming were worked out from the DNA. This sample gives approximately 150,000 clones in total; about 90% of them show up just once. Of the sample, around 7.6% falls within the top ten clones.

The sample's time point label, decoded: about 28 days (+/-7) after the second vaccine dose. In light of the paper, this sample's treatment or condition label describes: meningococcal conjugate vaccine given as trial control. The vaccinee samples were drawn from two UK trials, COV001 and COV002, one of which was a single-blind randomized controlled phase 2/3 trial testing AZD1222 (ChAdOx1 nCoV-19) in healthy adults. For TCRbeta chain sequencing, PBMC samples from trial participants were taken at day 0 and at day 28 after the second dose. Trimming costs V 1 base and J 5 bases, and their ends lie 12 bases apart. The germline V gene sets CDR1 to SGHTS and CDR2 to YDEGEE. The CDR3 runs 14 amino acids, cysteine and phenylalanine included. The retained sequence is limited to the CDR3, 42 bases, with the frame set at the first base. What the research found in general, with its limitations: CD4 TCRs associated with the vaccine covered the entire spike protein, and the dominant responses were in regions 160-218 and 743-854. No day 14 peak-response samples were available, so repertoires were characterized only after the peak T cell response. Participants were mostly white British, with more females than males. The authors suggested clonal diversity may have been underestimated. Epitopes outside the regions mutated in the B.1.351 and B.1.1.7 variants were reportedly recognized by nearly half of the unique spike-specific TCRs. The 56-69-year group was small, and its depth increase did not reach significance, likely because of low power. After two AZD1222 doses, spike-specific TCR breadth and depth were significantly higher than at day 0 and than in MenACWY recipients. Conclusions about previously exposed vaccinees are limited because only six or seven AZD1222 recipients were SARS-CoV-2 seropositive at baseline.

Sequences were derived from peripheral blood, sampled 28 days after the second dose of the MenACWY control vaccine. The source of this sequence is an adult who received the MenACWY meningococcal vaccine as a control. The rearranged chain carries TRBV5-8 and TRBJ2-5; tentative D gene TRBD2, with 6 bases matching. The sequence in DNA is TGTGCCAGCAGCTTGCTGGCGGGGATTGAGACCCAGTACTTC. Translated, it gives CASSLLAGIETQYF.